This TCR beta chain is drawn from a study of spatial heterogeneity in lung cancer. Study background: Averaged across combinations, each unique TCR and UMI pairing appeared more than ten times in raw reads, which were uncorrected.

A single record per CDR3 protein comes from TCRdb applying MiXCR to the 5' RACE reads. The repertoire has 5,000 to 6,500 distinct CDR3 sequences, around 13% of them found once; the top ten carry about 15%. Germline assignment: CDR1 MNHEY and CDR2 SVGEGT. This CDR3 spans 12 amino acids. The V and J ends lost 9 bases and 9 bases respectively, with 18 bases between them. Sample time point: sample taken at primary tumor resection. Unsorted whole RNA of tumor, nontumor lung or frozen PBMC was sequenced. By its share, this clonotype is large (0.1 to 1%). Material: normal lung tissue next to the tumor, obtained at surgery. This sequence joins TRBV6-2 or TRBV6-3 and TRBJ2-7, with D unresolved. This TCR was recovered from a male donor with early-stage non-small cell lung cancer. The CDR3 reads CASRTAASWQYF. The CDR3 DNA is TGTGCCAGTAGAACGGCGGCCTCTTGGCAGTACTTC.